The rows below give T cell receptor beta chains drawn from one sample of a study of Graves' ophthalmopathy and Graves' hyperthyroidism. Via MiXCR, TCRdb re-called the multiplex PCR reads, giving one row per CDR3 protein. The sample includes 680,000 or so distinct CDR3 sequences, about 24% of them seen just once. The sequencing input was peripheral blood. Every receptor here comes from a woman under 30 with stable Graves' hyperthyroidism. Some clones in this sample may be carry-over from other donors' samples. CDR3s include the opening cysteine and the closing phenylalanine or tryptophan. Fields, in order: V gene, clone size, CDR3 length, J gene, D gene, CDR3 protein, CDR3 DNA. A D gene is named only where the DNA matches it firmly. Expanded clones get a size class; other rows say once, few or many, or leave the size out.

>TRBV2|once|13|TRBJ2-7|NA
CASMGTGPYEQYF
TGTGCCAGCATGGGAACGGGGCCCTACGAACAGTACTTC
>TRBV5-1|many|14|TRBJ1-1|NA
CASSLGRLGTEAFF
TGCGCCAGCAGCCTTGGACGCCTGGGCACTGAAGCTTTCTTT
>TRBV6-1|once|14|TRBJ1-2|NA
CASSGMGRVGGYTF
TGTGCCAGCAGTGGAATGGGTCGGGTGGGCGGCTACACCTTC
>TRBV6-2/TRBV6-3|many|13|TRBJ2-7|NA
CASRPQGAYEQYF
TGTGCCAGCAGACCACAGGGAGCCTACGAGCAGTACTTC
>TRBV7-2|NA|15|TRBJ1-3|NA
CASSLQGPSGNTIYF
TGTGCCAGCAGCTTACAGGGGCCCTCTGGAAACACCATATATTTT
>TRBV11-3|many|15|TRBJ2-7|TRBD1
CASSRTGTGGGEQYF
TGTGCCAGCAGCCGAACCGGGACAGGGGGTGGCGAGCAGTACTTC
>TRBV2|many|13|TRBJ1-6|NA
CASNRGINSPLHF
TGTGCCAGCAACCGGGGGATCAATTCACCCCTCCACTTT
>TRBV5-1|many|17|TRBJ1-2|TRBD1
CASSPAGGQGVWDGYTF
TGCGCCAGCAGCCCGGCGGGTGGACAGGGCGTTTGGGATGGCTACACCTTC
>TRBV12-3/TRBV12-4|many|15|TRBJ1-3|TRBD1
CASSPDRVSGNTIYF
TGTGCCAGCAGCCCCGACAGGGTGTCTGGAAACACCATATATTTT
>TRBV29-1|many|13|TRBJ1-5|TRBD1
CSVWTGSNQPQHF
TGCAGCGTTTGGACAGGGAGCAATCAGCCCCAGCATTTT
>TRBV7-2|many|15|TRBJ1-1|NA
CASSWSRAVNTEAFF
TGTGCCAGCAGCTGGTCCAGGGCCGTGAACACTGAAGCTTTCTTT
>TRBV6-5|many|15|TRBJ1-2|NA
CASSSLTGGNYGYTF
TGTGCCAGCAGTTCCTTAACCGGGGGGAACTATGGCTACACCTTC